This entry lists 27 T cell receptor beta chains sequenced from one sample in a study of beta chain features in type 1 diabetes. As every portion of the isolated RNA was reverse transcribed, the sequencing read expressed TCRB transcripts. Sequencing used immunoSEQ multiplex PCR; TCRdb keeps in-frame clones, though not all of them. The repertoire includes fewer than 300,000 clones, 20% of them detected once, and about 0.027% sits in the top ten. These receptors have no identified antigens. General study points: TCRB CDR3 length was moderately but significantly reduced in all four CD4+ subsets of Type 1 diabetes patients.

Sequenced sample: naive CD4+ T cells from blood. These receptors were taken from a middle-aged woman with type 1 diabetes.

V gene TRBV6-5 combines with J gene TRBJ2-7, with TRBD2 as a possible D gene (5 bases). V was clipped by 0 bases and J by 6 bases, with 9 bases between them. Germline V CDR1 and CDR2: MNHEY, SVGAGI. This CDR3 contains 13 residues. The CDR3 is CASSYSRAGEQYF. The CDR3 DNA sequence: TGTGCCAGCAGTTACTCGAGGGCTGGCGAGCAGTACTTC.

A few counts support this clone. An end of the junction differs from the germline gene, which may be a read error. The chain has TRBV5-4 and TRBJ1-2, with D perhaps matching TRBD1 (5 bases). From germline, CDR1 is SGHNT and CDR2 YYREEE (reference sequence). This CDR3 has 14 residues. CDR3 DNA: TGCGCCAGCAGCCAAGATGCAGGGAACTATGGCTACACCTTC. Protein product: CASSQDAGNYGYTF. Looking up the rest from reference TRBV5-4 and TRBJ1-2 gives the full variable domain: ETGVTQSPTHLIKTRGQQVTLRCSSQSGHNTVSWYQQALGQGPQFIFQYYREEENGRGNFPPRFSGLQFPNYSSELNVNALELDDSALYLCASSQDAGNYGYTFGSGTRLTVV.

V gene TRBV5-1 combines with J gene TRBJ2-1; 13 bases match TRBD2. Germline loops: CDR1 SGHRS, CDR2 YFSETQ. There are 16 residues in the CDR3. The V segment lost 2 bases and the J segment 7 bases; nucleotides outside the gene matches: 6. DNA of the CDR3: TGCGCCAGCAGCTTCACTAGCGGGAGGGCCGGTAATGAGCAGTTCTTC. Its translation is CASSFTSGRAGNEQFF.

This sequence joins TRBV2 and TRBJ2-7; the match to TRBD1 covers 7 bases. The CDR3 contains 14 residues. Germline V gives CDR1 SNHLY, CDR2 FYNNEI. V trimming: 6 bases; J trimming: 2 bases; junction bases outside the gene matches: 7. CDR3 sequence: CASSAGTDPYEQYF. CDR3 DNA: TGTGCCAGCAGCGCTGGGACAGACCCCTACGAGCAGTACTTC. Filled out from reference TRBV2 and TRBJ2-7, the complete variable domain reads EPEVTQTPSHQVTQMGQEVILRCVPISNHLYFYWYRQILGQKVEFLVSFYNNEISEKSEIFDDQFSVERPDGSNFTLKIRSTKLEDSAMYFCASSAGTDPYEQYFGPGTRLTVT.

This clone has just a few counts. This chain connects TRBV7-9 to TRBJ1-2; D may be TRBD1 (6 bases). CDR3 length: 16 residues. Trimming pared 3 bases from V and 0 bases from J, leaving 14 bases between. Germline CDR1 and CDR2: SEHNR and FQNEAQ (reference sequence). CDR3 protein: CASSFDRPIANYGYTF. In nucleotides, the CDR3 is TGTGCCAGCAGCTTCGACAGGCCGATAGCTAACTATGGCTACACCTTC.

This clone came up a few times. The rearrangement links TRBV30 to TRBJ1-4, with TRBD1 identical over 8 bases. Germline lookup yields CDR1 GTSNPN and CDR2 SVGIG (reference sequence). V was clipped by 3 bases and J by 4 bases; unmatched bases: 4. The CDR3 has 14 residues. CDR3 nucleotides: TGTGCCTGGAGAAGACAGGGGAATAATGAAAAACTGTTTTTT. This codes for CAWRRQGNNEKLFF.

The rearrangement links TRBV6-6 to TRBJ1-3; a possible D gene is TRBD1 (6 bases). The CDR3 spans 14 residues. V shed 6 bases and J shed 2 bases, with 11 bases lying between them. Germline assignment: CDR1 MNHNY and CDR2 SVGAGI (reference sequence). The CDR3 reads CASSPTGTGNTIYF. The CDR3 bases are TGTGCCAGCAGCCCGACAGGTACTGGAAACACCATATATTTT.

This clone was detected only a few times. V usage is TRBV6-5 and J usage is TRBJ1-1, with a possible D match to TRBD1 (5 bases). This CDR3 is built from 13 residues. CDR1 MNHEY and CDR2 SVGAGI come from the germline V gene. V lost 7 bases and J lost 9, with 18 bases in between. The CDR3 is CASIPPGGRKAFF. Written as DNA, the CDR3 is TGTGCCAGCATTCCCCCGGGGGGGAGGAAAGCTTTCTTT.

This clone has only a few counts. This chain connects TRBV18 to TRBJ2-1, with no clear D. This CDR3 comprises 14 residues. Trimming took off 0 bases at V and 4 bases at J, with 7 bases between the two ends. Germline V gene sequence: CDR1 KGHSH, CDR2 LQKENI. CDR3 region: CASSPPEEYNEQFF. CDR3 DNA: TGTGCCAGCTCACCACCAGAGGAGTACAATGAGCAGTTCTTC.

The chain combines TRBV2 with TRBJ1-6, with TRBD1 identical over 11 bases. In germline, CDR1 is SNHLY, CDR2 FYNNEI. V shed 3 bases, J shed 14 bases, and the junction held 9 bases outside the gene matches. The CDR3 has 15 amino acids. This CDR3 reads CASSDQDRGQGALHF. Here the CDR3 DNA reads TGTGCCAGCAGTGACCAGGACAGGGGGCAAGGGGCCCTCCACTTT.

The sample holds a few counts of this clone. The genes are TRBV18 and TRBJ1-5; 9 bases line up with TRBD1. The CDR3 sequence is 15 residues long. After removal of 3 bases from V and 7 bases from J, the junction contained 7 bases not matched to a gene. Germline loops: CDR1 KGHSH, CDR2 LQKENI. CDR3 loop: CASSPDRGQGQPQHF. CDR3 nucleotides: TGTGCCAGCTCACCGGACAGGGGTCAAGGGCAGCCCCAGCATTTT.

The chain links TRBV9 to TRBJ2-3, with TRBD2 identical over 9 bases. Germline CDR1 and CDR2: SGDLS and YYNGEE. The trim removed 0 bases at V and 4 bases at J, leaving 3 bases unmatched. The CDR3 contains 15 residues. The CDR3, as DNA: TGTGCCAGCAGCGTAGAGGCGGGGGGGGCAGATACGCAGTATTTT. This gives the protein CASSVEAGGADTQYF.

The chain combines TRBV28 with TRBJ1-5, with 7 nucleotides matching TRBD1. The CDR3 is 12 amino acids. Germline assignment: CDR1 MDHEN and CDR2 SYDVKM. The V and J ends lost 6 bases and 7 bases, in that order; junction bases with no gene match: 3. The CDR3 protein is CASSLDRQPQHF. The CDR3 DNA is TGTGCCAGCAGCCTGGACAGGCAGCCCCAGCATTTT.

This clone was counted between two and nine times. This chain links TRBV28 with TRBJ1-5, with a tentative D call TRBD1 (6 bases). V was cut by 7 bases and J by 6 bases, with 16 bases left in between. Germline values: CDR1 MDHEN, CDR2 SYDVKM. The CDR3 is made up of 14 amino acids. The CDR3 spells CASTKNQGSQPQHF. As DNA, the CDR3 is TGTGCCAGCACCAAGAATCAGGGGAGTCAGCCCCAGCATTTT.

The chain carries TRBV4-2 and TRBJ1-3; D may be TRBD1 (5 bases). V was shortened by 0 bases and J by 7 bases, with 13 bases between the two germline ends. The CDR3 has 15 amino acids. CDR1 is LGHNA and CDR2 is YNFKEQ in the germline V gene. The CDR3 is CASSQEWTRGNTIYF. As DNA, the CDR3 is TGTGCCAGCAGCCAAGAATGGACTCGGGGGAACACCATATATTTT.

This clone was seen only a few times. The V and J genes are TRBV29-1 and TRBJ2-1; 13 positions agree with TRBD2. The germline V gene encodes CDR1 SQVTM and CDR2 ANQGSEA. V shed 4 bases and J 0 bases; nucleotides not matched to a gene: 3. CDR3 size: 16 residues. The CDR3 here is CSVGLAGGNSYNEQFF. CDR3 sequence (DNA): TGCAGCGTTGGACTAGCGGGAGGTAACTCCTACAATGAGCAGTTCTTC.

The V call is TRBV18, the J call TRBJ1-1, with no clear D. The CDR3 loop spans 14 amino acids. Trimming cost V 5 bases and J 4 bases, with 14 bases left between them. The germline gives CDR1 KGHSH, CDR2 LQKENI. CDR3 loop: CASSGYTEGTEAFF. DNA for the CDR3: TGTGCCAGCTCAGGTTACACGGAGGGCACTGAAGCTTTCTTT.

This chain uses TRBV19 with TRBJ1-2; D unresolved. This CDR3 is 13 amino acids long. CDR1 and CDR2 from the germline V gene are LNHDA and SQIVND (reference sequence). V lost 7 bases and J lost 7, with 16 bases in between. The CDR3 region has the DNA TGTGCCAGTACCGACCGTAGCCTCGGTGGCTACACCTTC. The encoded protein is CASTDRSLGGYTF.

This clone has just a few counts. The chain couples TRBV10-3 to TRBJ2-5, with D perhaps matching TRBD2 (5 bases). From germline, CDR1 is ENHRY and CDR2 SYGVKD. With 3 bases removed from V and 7 bases from J, the gap between germline ends came to 15 bases. The CDR3 sequence is 14 residues long. DNA for the CDR3: TGTGCCATCAGTGACGGGGAGCGAGTGGGGACCCAGTACTTC. It codes for CAISDGERVGTQYF.

This clone was detected only a few times. The V call is TRBV4-1, the J call TRBJ1-5; D ambiguous. CDR1 is MGHRA and CDR2 is YSYEKL in the germline V gene. The CDR3 is made up of 14 amino acids. The V gene lost 1 base and the J gene lost 5 bases, with 9 bases spanning the gap. The DNA for the CDR3 is TGCGCCAGCAGCCAAGGGGGAGGAGATCAGCCCCAGCATTTT. Encoded protein: CASSQGGGDQPQHF.

The chain combines TRBV2 with TRBJ2-1; 10 bases align to TRBD2. Germline lookup yields CDR1 SNHLY and CDR2 FYNNEI. The CDR3 consists of 16 residues. Losses at the gene ends were 7 bases for V and 2 bases for J; bases not matched to a gene: 8. The DNA of the CDR3 is TGTGCCAGCACCGGAGGGGGACTAGCGACCTACAATGAGCAGTTCTTC. The encoded protein is CASTGGGLATYNEQFF.

This clone was detected a few times. This rearrangement joins TRBV6-1 to TRBJ2-7, with 8 bases lining up with TRBD2. V lost 4 bases and J lost 0; bases outside the gene matches: 5. From germline, CDR1 is MNHNS and CDR2 SASEGT. CDR3 length: 15 amino acids. CDR3 DNA: TGTGCCAGCAGTGGTTTAGCGGGGACCTCCTACGAGCAGTACTTC. Translated: CASSGLAGTSYEQYF.

The rearrangement uses TRBV9 and TRBJ1-3; D not resolved. V dropped 3 bases and J dropped 2 bases, with 9 bases sitting between them. Germline CDR1 SGDLS, CDR2 YYNGEE. The CDR3 runs 14 residues. CDR3 in amino acids: CASSEQHAGNTIYF. The CDR3, as DNA: TGTGCCAGCAGCGAACAGCACGCTGGAAACACCATATATTTT.

Note on this clone: The sample has other DNA sequences that encode this CDR3 too. The rearrangement joins TRBV11-2 to TRBJ1-5; 7 bases line up with TRBD1. The CDR3 spans 13 residues. From germline, CDR1 is SGHAT and CDR2 FQNNGV. After removal of 6 bases from V and 7 bases from J, the junction contained 6 bases not matched to a gene. DNA for the CDR3: TGTGCCAGCAGTTTAACAGGGGACCAGCCCCAGCATTTT. Protein product: CASSLTGDQPQHF.

The chain uses TRBV5-4 and TRBJ1-5; TRBD1 matches at 9 bases. After removal of 4 bases from V and 8 bases from J, the junction contained 16 bases not matched to a gene. The CDR3 consists of 17 residues. Germline V gene sequence: CDR1 SGHNT, CDR2 YYREEE (reference sequence). The CDR3 here is CASSPGPPGQGEEPQHF. CDR3 DNA sequence: TGTGCCAGCAGCCCGGGCCCCCCGGGACAGGGAGAGGAGCCCCAGCATTTT. Full variable domain (rest looked up from reference TRBV5-4 and TRBJ1-5): ETGVTQSPTHLIKTRGQQVTLRCSSQSGHNTVSWYQQALGQGPQFIFQYYREEENGRGNFPPRFSGLQFPNYSSELNVNALELDDSALYLCASSPGPPGQGEEPQHFGDGTRLSIL.

In its sample, this clone was seen a few times. The rearrangement uses TRBV5-4 and TRBJ2-1; 8 bases are shared with TRBD1. The CDR3 runs to 16 residues. The germline gives CDR1 SGHNT, CDR2 YYREEE (reference sequence). The ends lost 4 bases at V and 4 bases at J; junction bases unmatched: 10. For the CDR3, the DNA is TGTGCCAGCAGCCCCCGGGGGCAGGGGGCTTACAATGAGCAGTTCTTC. Residues: CASSPRGQGAYNEQFF. Full variable domain (rest looked up from reference TRBV5-4 and TRBJ2-1): ETGVTQSPTHLIKTRGQQVTLRCSSQSGHNTVSWYQQALGQGPQFIFQYYREEENGRGNFPPRFSGLQFPNYSSELNVNALELDDSALYLCASSPRGQGAYNEQFFGPGTRLTVL.

V is TRBV4-2 and J is TRBJ1-1, with a tentative D call TRBD1 (5 bases). The CDR3 is made up of 16 amino acids. V dropped 0 bases and J dropped 1 base, with 12 bases sitting between them. CDR1 and CDR2 from the germline V gene are LGHNA and YNFKEQ. CDR3 sequence reads: CASSQDQGRRNTEAFF. The CDR3 DNA reads TGTGCCAGCAGCCAAGATCAGGGAAGGAGGAACACTGAAGCTTTCTTT.